The rows below give T cell receptor beta chains drawn from one sample of a study of blood T cells in healthy people across ages. TCRdb ran MiXCR on the 5' RACE reads and lists one entry per CDR3 protein. The sample lists about 900,000 distinct CDR3 sequences; around 48% were seen once. The sequenced sample was blood. The receptors stem from a man younger than 40 in good health. Each CDR3 is given with its conserved first and last residue. A D gene is named only where the DNA matches it firmly. A clone size is listed for some rows: how often the clone was seen (once, few, many), or a class if it is expanded.

length: 15; size: -; D: -; J: TRBJ2-3; V: TRBV27; DNA: TGTGCCACCCAAAACAGACCTGCTAGCACAGATACGCAGTATTTT; CDR3: CATQNRPASTDTQYF
length: 13; size: -; D: -; J: TRBJ2-1; V: TRBV7-9; DNA: TGTGCCAGCAATACATTAGGGGGTAATGAGCAGTTCTTC; CDR3: CASNTLGGNEQFF
length: 13; size: -; D: -; J: TRBJ2-7; V: TRBV5-5; DNA: TGTGCCAGCAGCGACGGACACTCCTACGAGCAGTACTTC; CDR3: CASSDGHSYEQYF
length: 14; size: -; D: TRBD2; J: TRBJ2-3; V: TRBV5-1; DNA: TGCGCCAGCAGCACAACGGCGGGGGCAGATACGCAGTATTTT; CDR3: CASSTTAGADTQYF
length: 14; size: many; D: TRBD2; J: TRBJ2-3; V: TRBV29-1; DNA: TGCAGCGTTGAAGGCTCGGGGGGAGCGGCCACGCAGTATTTT; CDR3: CSVEGSGGAATQYF
length: 13; size: -; D: -; J: TRBJ2-5; V: TRBV19; DNA: TGTGCCAGTCACCCGACAGACCAAGAGACCCAGTACTTC; CDR3: CASHPTDQETQYF
length: 13; size: many; D: -; J: TRBJ2-1; V: TRBV5-1; DNA: TGCGCCAGCAGCGGGGGGTTCGGAGATGAGCAGTTCTTC; CDR3: CASSGGFGDEQFF
length: 14; size: -; D: TRBD1; J: TRBJ1-2; V: TRBV6-6; DNA: TGTGCCAGCGGAGCCAGGGGGGCAGACTATGGCTACACCTTC; CDR3: CASGARGADYGYTF
length: 13; size: once; D: -; J: TRBJ2-2; V: TRBV20-1; DNA: TGCAGTGCTATAAAACAGGGCACCGGGGAGCTGTTTTTT; CDR3: CSAIKQGTGELFF
length: 14; size: -; D: -; J: TRBJ2-7; V: TRBV28; DNA: TGTGCCAGCAGTTTAACAGGGATGAGAAACGAGCAGTACTTC; CDR3: CASSLTGMRNEQYF
length: 13; size: -; D: -; J: TRBJ1-2; V: TRBV12-5; DNA: TGTGCTAGTGCTCAGGGTAGTAACTATGGCTACACCTTC; CDR3: CASAQGSNYGYTF
length: 16; size: once; D: -; J: TRBJ2-4; V: TRBV7-2; DNA: TGTGCCAGCACCTTAACAGGTCCGGGAGCCAAAAACATTCAGTACTTC; CDR3: CASTLTGPGAKNIQYF
length: 14; size: -; D: -; J: TRBJ2-3; V: TRBV5-5; DNA: TGTGCCAGCAGCTTGGGGATCACCCCAGATACGCAGTATTTT; CDR3: CASSLGITPDTQYF
length: 16; size: few; D: TRBD1; J: TRBJ1-2; V: TRBV30; DNA: TGTGCCTGGAGGCTACCAGGACAGGGGCCCAACTATGGCTACACCTTC; CDR3: CAWRLPGQGPNYGYTF
length: 15; size: once; D: -; J: TRBJ1-4; V: TRBV18; DNA: TGTGCCAGCTCTCCCCCGGGGGGAGTAGGTGAAAAACTGTTTTTT; CDR3: CASSPPGGVGEKLFF
length: 15; size: -; D: -; J: TRBJ2-5; V: TRBV5-1; DNA: TGCGCCAGCAGCCCGCTCGGACCTAGAGGAGAGACCCAGTACTTC; CDR3: CASSPLGPRGETQYF
length: 15; size: few; D: -; J: TRBJ1-6; V: TRBV3-1; DNA: TGTGCCAGCAGCCCAGGAAAAGGATATAATTCACCCCTCCACTTT; CDR3: CASSPGKGYNSPLHF
length: 14; size: -; D: -; J: TRBJ1-2; V: TRBV25-1; DNA: TGTGCCACCGCCGGGCCGACTCCCCACTATGGCCACACCTTC; CDR3: CATAGPTPHYGHTF
length: 15; size: -; D: -; J: TRBJ2-1; V: TRBV18; DNA: TGTGCCAGCTCACGCGGGGACCTTCAGTACAATGAGCAGTTCTTC; CDR3: CASSRGDLQYNEQFF
length: 15; size: few; D: -; J: TRBJ1-5; V: TRBV6-1; DNA: TGTGCCAGCAGTGAAGGTCCAGAAACTTATCAGCCCCAGCATTTT; CDR3: CASSEGPETYQPQHF
length: 13; size: -; D: TRBD1; J: TRBJ2-2; V: TRBV12-3/TRBV12-4; DNA: TGTGCCAGAGGGACAGAGAACACCGGGGAGCTGTTTTTT; CDR3: CARGTENTGELFF
length: 13; size: many; D: -; J: TRBJ2-3; V: TRBV3-1; DNA: TGTGCCAGCAGCCAAGATCTCCGGACTACCCAGTATTTT; CDR3: CASSQDLRTTQYF
length: 13; size: -; D: TRBD1; J: TRBJ2-5; V: TRBV11-2; DNA: TGTGCCAGCGAGGGACAGCTACAAGAGACCCAGTACTTC; CDR3: CASEGQLQETQYF
length: 13; size: -; D: -; J: TRBJ1-1; V: TRBV6-5; DNA: TGTGCCAGCAGTTACCACCCCGACACTGAAGCTTTCTTT; CDR3: CASSYHPDTEAFF
length: 16; size: -; D: TRBD1; J: TRBJ1-1; V: TRBV14; DNA: TGTGCCAGCAGCCAAAGACTGACAGGGACGAACACTGAAGCTTTCTTT; CDR3: CASSQRLTGTNTEAFF
length: 12; size: once; D: -; J: TRBJ2-5; V: TRBV28; DNA: TGTGCCAGCAGTTCCCGACAGAACGGGCAGTACTTC; CDR3: CASSSRQNGQYF
length: 16; size: -; D: -; J: TRBJ2-1; V: TRBV24-1; DNA: TGTGCCACCAGTGATTTAAAGGAGACCGGGGGCAGGGAGCAGTTCTTC; CDR3: CATSDLKETGGREQFF
length: 16; size: -; D: -; J: TRBJ2-7; V: TRBV13; DNA: TGTGCCAGCAGCTCCTTTGGGCAGAGCTCCTACAATGAGCAGTACTTC; CDR3: CASSSFGQSSYNEQYF
length: 14; size: few; D: TRBD1; J: TRBJ2-7; V: TRBV20-1; DNA: TGCAGTGCTGCAGGGGGCCCCAACTCCTACGAGCAGTACTTC; CDR3: CSAAGGPNSYEQYF
length: 12; size: many; D: -; J: TRBJ2-1; V: TRBV7-2; DNA: TGTGCCAGCAGCTTACAACAGGTGGAGCGGTTCTTC; CDR3: CASSLQQVERFF
length: 14; size: -; D: -; J: TRBJ2-1; V: TRBV9; DNA: TGTGCCAGCAGCGTAGGCCTAGCGCCCGGCGAGCAGTTCTTC; CDR3: CASSVGLAPGEQFF
length: 16; size: -; D: TRBD1; J: TRBJ1-1; V: TRBV20-1; DNA: TGCAGTGCTAGACCTGGACAGGGGGCTCTGAACACTGAAGCTTTCTTT; CDR3: CSARPGQGALNTEAFF
length: 16; size: -; D: -; J: TRBJ2-1; V: TRBV7-2; DNA: TGTGCCAGCAGCTTAGAGGGGGGGACGTTTGGGAATGAGCAGTTCTTC; CDR3: CASSLEGGTFGNEQFF
length: 12; size: few; D: -; J: TRBJ2-7; V: TRBV6-1; DNA: TGTGCCGGGAAAAGGGGTTCTGACGAGCAGTACTTC; CDR3: CAGKRGSDEQYF
length: 16; size: -; D: TRBD1; J: TRBJ1-2; V: TRBV28; DNA: TGTGCCAGCAGTTTAGGGACAGGGGGCTTATCTCCTGGCTACACCTTC; CDR3: CASSLGTGGLSPGYTF
length: 16; size: -; D: -; J: TRBJ1-2; V: TRBV6-2/TRBV6-3; DNA: TGTGCCAGCAGTTACTATGGACAGATCGCTAACTATGGCTACACCTTC; CDR3: CASSYYGQIANYGYTF